The rows below give T cell receptor beta chains drawn from one sample of a study of blood T cell repertoires in COVID-19. Sequenced by immunoSEQ multiplex PCR; TCRdb stores in-frame clones only, minus some. Of 140,000 to 150,000 clones in the sample, roughly 84% were seen once. Sequenced: peripheral blood. These receptors originate from a human donor in a cohort sampled during active COVID-19. CDR3s include the opening cysteine and the closing phenylalanine or tryptophan. Each record gives: V gene, CDR3 protein.

TRBV5-8 | CASPAEQGRTEAFF
TRBV3-1/TRBV3-2 | CASRGQGAGEQYF
TRBV19 | CASSIWTSGGRQQYF
TRBV5-1 | CASSTDSGYEQFF
TRBV28 | CASSPRRLAISYEQYF
TRBV2 | CASSYLVYEQYF
TRBV6-2/TRBV6-3 | CASSYARGAFF
TRBV2 | CASSELRQDNYGYTF
TRBV4-1 | CASSQDGLKLFF
TRBV7-9 | CASSRTAYEQYF
TRBV5-4 | CASSRGQGTDTQYF
TRBV7-7 | CASSPAFGGGSETQYF
TRBV27 | CASSLSGGEIGYTF
TRBV20-1 | CSASNVGVANTGELFF
TRBV11-2 | CASSLAGVYEQYF
TRBV5-5 | CASSPGQGDEQYF
TRBV10-3 | CATTPGTGGNEQFF
TRBV29-1 | CSVSSGLAHYGYTF
TRBV2 | CASSEALWRAEQFF
TRBV25-1 | CASSEFGNVGAANYGYTF
TRBV5-1 | CASSLGNRGRTESPLHF
TRBV4-3 | CASSRDMNTEAFF
TRBV18 | CASSPLTVPDTQYF
TRBV11-3 | CASSLGQKETQYF
TRBV4-1 | CASSQGGQRNYGYTF
TRBV19 | CASRSPGPGGNYGYTF
TRBV12-3/TRBV12-4 | CASSSDSRGYTF
TRBV5-1 | CASSLRSSGQETQYF